This T cell receptor beta chain comes out of a study of T-cell reconstitution after alpha-beta-depleted transplantation in children. There are 14 residues in the CDR3. Germline CDR1 reads DFQATT; CDR2 reads SNEGSKA (reference sequence). V was shortened by 1 base and J by 5 bases, with 15 bases between the two germline ends. Researchers prepared the TCRbeta library using unique molecular identifiers, the study reports. Using its own MiXCR run on the PCR reads, TCRdb lists one record per CDR3 protein. In the table there are about half a million distinct CDR3 sequences, around 13% of which are singletons. There are many counts of this clonotype.

This sequence was found in a human donor who donated a stem cell graft to a child with combined immunodeficiency. The material sequenced was PBMCs from the stem cell graft donor, taken from the stem cell graft. J is TRBJ2-7 and V is TRBV20-1, with D tentatively TRBD1 (5 bases). The CDR3 is CSARGGSPLDEQYF. CDR3 coding DNA: TGCAGTGCTAGAGGGGGCAGTCCTTTGGACGAGCAGTACTTC.